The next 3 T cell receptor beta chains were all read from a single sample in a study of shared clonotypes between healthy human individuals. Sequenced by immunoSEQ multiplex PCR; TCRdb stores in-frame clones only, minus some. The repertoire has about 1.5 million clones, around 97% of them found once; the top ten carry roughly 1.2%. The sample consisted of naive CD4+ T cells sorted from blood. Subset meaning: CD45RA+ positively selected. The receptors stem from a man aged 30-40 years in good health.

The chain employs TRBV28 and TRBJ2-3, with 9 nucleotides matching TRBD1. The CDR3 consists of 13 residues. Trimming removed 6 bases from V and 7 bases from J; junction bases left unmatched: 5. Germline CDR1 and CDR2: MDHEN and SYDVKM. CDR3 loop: CASRGQGSNTQYF. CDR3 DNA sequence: TGTGCCAGCAGGGGACAGGGTAGTAATACGCAGTATTTT. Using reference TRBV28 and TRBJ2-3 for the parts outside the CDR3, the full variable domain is DVKVTQSSRYLVKRTGEKVFLECVQDMDHENMFWYRQDPGLGLRLIYFSYDVKMKEKGDIPEGYSVSREKKERFSLILESASTNQTSMYLCASRGQGSNTQYFGPGTRLTVL.

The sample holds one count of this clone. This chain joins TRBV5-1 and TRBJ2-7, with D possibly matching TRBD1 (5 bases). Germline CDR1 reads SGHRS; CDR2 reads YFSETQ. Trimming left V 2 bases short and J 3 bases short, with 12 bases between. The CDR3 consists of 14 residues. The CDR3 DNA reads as TGCGCCAGCAGCTTAACCTCAGGGTACTACGAGCAGTACTTC. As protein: CASSLTSGYYEQYF.

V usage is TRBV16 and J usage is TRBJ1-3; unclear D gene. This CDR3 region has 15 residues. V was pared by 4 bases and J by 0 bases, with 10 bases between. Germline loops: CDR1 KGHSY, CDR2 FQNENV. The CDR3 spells CASSPQANSGNTIYF. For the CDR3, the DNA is TGTGCCAGCAGCCCGCAAGCAAACTCTGGAAACACCATATATTTT. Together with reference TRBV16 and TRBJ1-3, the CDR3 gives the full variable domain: GEEVAQTPKHLVRGEGQKAKLYCAPIKGHSYVFWYQQVLKNEFKFLISFQNENVFDETGMPKERFSAKCLPNSPCSLEIQATKLEDSAVYFCASSPQANSGNTIYFGEGSWLTVV.